Sequencing of this T cell receptor beta chain was carried out in a study of response to subunit inactivated influenza vaccine. One entry per CDR3 protein results from TCRdb running MiXCR on the RT-PCR reads. Of about 520,000 distinct CDR3 sequences in the sample, about 7.2% were seen once. The germline V and J ends were trimmed by 2 bases and 4 bases, with 9 bases remaining between them. The CDR3 length is 14 residues. Per the germline V gene, CDR1 is SGHTA and CDR2 is FQGNSA. The sample holds many counts of this clonotype. The chain carries TRBV7-2 and TRBJ2-1; D gene unclear. This sample comprised PBMCs from blood, obtained 23 months after vaccination. This TCR was sampled from a man between 45 and 75 years old who received an inactivated influenza vaccine. The CDR3 sequence is CASSLRGGYNEQFF. The CDR3 bases are TGTGCCAGCAGCTTAAGAGGCGGATACAATGAGCAGTTCTTC.